This T cell receptor beta chain was profiled in a study of blood T cell repertoires in COVID-19 (dated by TCRdb to between 2020 and 2021). As for the study more broadly: Collaborator samples came from the United States, Italy and Spain and covered acute and convalescent phases of COVID-19. The material from the prospective study consisted of cDNA or gDNA derived from T cells, B-cell-depleted T cells, or PBMCs. Nearly every sample came with metadata listing a de-identified subject ID, COVID-19 status, age in years and sex. Subjects who had been exposed to COVID-19, were actively infected with it, or had recovered from it provided the deeply sampled blood TCRbeta repertoires that made up the dataset. Where available, HLA class I and class II types were taken from metadata supplied by the sample provider and were not determined by assay-based typing. Samples came from the ongoing ImmuneRACE study (first 160 participants) plus 1,254 subjects from 6 global collaborators. The repertoires were made available in a free public database intended to serve as a resource for research on the immune response to SARS-CoV-2.

Relative to germline, V is missing 3 bases and J is missing 0 bases, with 0 bases of the junction outside any gene match. CDR1 and CDR2 are read off the germline V gene (reference sequence) as LNHDA and SQIVND. The CDR3, cysteine through phenylalanine, is 15 amino acids long. Only CDR3 DNA remains: 45 bases, in frame from the first base. Results the study describes overall, beyond this receptor: How much clinical and demographic metadata was included differed by source and by participant, and the metadata was provided uncurated.

The immunoSEQ Assay, a bias-controlled multiplex PCR, was used to amplify TCRbeta CDR3 regions from genomic DNA. The paper's processing steps were these. Within the assay, amplification of reference gene primers was used to estimate how many nucleated cells each sample contained. Sequence reads were collapsed and filtered to measure the absolute abundance of every unique TCRbeta CDR3 rearrangement. For each sample, productive Simpson clonality was calculated as the square root of Simpson's diversity index across productive rearrangements. Imported from immuneACCESS, the table was reduced by TCRdb to in-frame sequences with V and J called. These copies leave out some clones; in studies compared against another copy, an unresolved V gene accounts for under half, and the cause of the remainder is not known. V and J calls plus clone size are reproduced from that table; the DNA served to infer D and trimming. Across this sample there are 450,000 or so clones, with around nine tenths seen only once. The ten largest clones take up roughly 0.76% of the sample.

At one collaborating source in Seattle, patients were enrolled during active infection and were followed longitudinally through the course of disease. Whole blood was collected in K2EDTA tubes by collaborating institutions according to the institutions' own protocols. For TCRbeta analysis, collaborators shipped samples as frozen whole blood, isolated PBMCs, or DNA extracted from either of those sample types. Worth noting for this clone: Its antigen remains unidentified. No base quality values were provided; no much bigger clone lies one nucleotide off.

The sample consisted of peripheral blood. This receptor was identified in a man aged 18-30 years with COVID-19, enrolled during active disease. Recombination connected TRBV19 to TRBJ1-5; 9 central nucleotides agree with TRBD1. The DNA sequence follows: TGTGCCAGTAGTATGGACAGGGGTAGCAATCAGCCCCAGCATTTT. Its translation is CASSMDRGSNQPQHF.